The 14 T cell receptor beta chains in this list originate from one sample, sequenced in a study of response to subunit inactivated influenza vaccine (dated by TCRdb to 2017 to 2018). The library was generated by RT-PCR. Sequencing was carried out with an Illumina HiSeq 2500. TCRdb's own reprocessing of the public reads used fastp at Q25 and MiXCR and kept productive beta chains. One record per CDR3 amino acid sequence lists the most common genes and DNA. The sample table records approximately 300,000 distinct CDR3 sequences; over 20% of these occur just once. 10% of the sample belongs to the ten largest clones. The sequenced sample was PBMCs from blood, obtained about 19 months after vaccination. Source of these receptors: a man between 50 and 75 years old who received an inactivated influenza vaccine. Donor details come from another sample of the same person, matched by shared clones.

The V gene is TRBV7-2, the J gene TRBJ2-1; 11 nucleotides agree with TRBD2. V dropped 0 bases and J dropped 9; count of bases not matched to a gene: 4. This CDR3 region has 15 residues. Germline V gives CDR1 SGHTA, CDR2 FQGNSA. CDR3 bases: TGTGCCAGCAGCTTAGCCGTAGCGGGAGGGGCTGAGCAGTTCTTC. Translated: CASSLAVAGGAEQFF.

This clonotype has more than one count but fewer than ten. The chain recombines TRBV18 with TRBJ1-1; D is ambiguous. Between the trimmed V and J ends, which lost 6 bases and 0 bases, there was a span of 14 bases. From germline, CDR1 is KGHSH and CDR2 LQKENI. The CDR3 is 15 residues long. CDR3 region: CASSSTRALNTEAFF. Here the CDR3 DNA reads TGTGCCAGCTCTTCGACGAGGGCTTTGAACACTGAAGCTTTCTTT.

The chain joins TRBV7-3 to TRBJ2-2, with 7 bases aligning to TRBD1. Germline V lookup: CDR1 SGHTA, CDR2 FQGTGA. The CDR3 has 16 residues. V lost 5 bases and J lost 6; bases outside the gene matches: 12. The DNA of the CDR3 is TGTGCCAGCAGCGAGACAGGGACAGCTTCCTCCGGGGAGCTGTTTTTT. Translated, it gives CASSETGTASSGELFF.

This clonotype was counted only a few times. The rearrangement links TRBV11-2 to TRBJ1-2; D call uncertain. Between the trimmed V and J ends, which lost 5 bases and 6 bases, there was a span of 13 bases. The CDR3 runs to 13 residues. Germline V gene lookup returns CDR1 SGHAT and CDR2 FQNNGV. The CDR3 is CASSPRSADGYTF. The CDR3 nucleotides are TGTGCCAGCAGCCCTCGCTCAGCCGATGGCTACACCTTC.

This chain connects TRBV27 to TRBJ2-3; TRBD2 matches 11 bases. The CDR3 covers 17 residues. The V gene's germline CDR1 is MNHEY and CDR2 SMNVEV (reference sequence). Trimming took 5 bases from V and 2 from J; bases not matched to a gene: 9. In DNA form, the CDR3 reads TGTGCCAGCAGTAGAGCTAGCGGGGGGACCGACACAGATACGCAGTATTTT. Translated: CASSRASGGTDTDTQYF.

The rearrangement joins TRBV29-1 to TRBJ1-3; the D is unclear. CDR1 is SQVTM, CDR2 ANQGSEA, per germline. The V and J ends lost 6 bases and 4 bases respectively, with 10 bases between them. The CDR3 has 12 residues. The CDR3 sequence is CSVRPGGNTIYF. In DNA, the CDR3 is TGCAGCGTCAGACCTGGAGGAAACACCATATATTTT. The full variable domain, with the rest looked up from reference TRBV29-1 and TRBJ1-3, is SAVISQKPSRDICQRGTSLTIQCQVDSQVTMMFWYRQQPGQSLTLIATANQGSEATYESGFVIDKFPISRPNLTFSTLTVSNMSPEDSSIYLCSVRPGGNTIYFGEGSWLTVV.

The genes are TRBV10-1 and TRBJ2-7, with D perhaps given as TRBD1 or TRBD2 (5 bases each). The CDR3 length is 13 residues. Germline CDR1 reads WNHNN; CDR2 reads SYGVQD (reference sequence). Trimming stripped 6 bases from V and 0 bases from J, with 9 bases between. Here the CDR3 reads CASSRDGSYEQYF. The CDR3 nucleotides are TGCGCCAGCAGCCGGGACGGCTCCTACGAGCAGTACTTC.

This clonotype was seen a few times. V and J are TRBV7-2 and TRBJ2-7; 10 positions match TRBD2. The germline CDR1 and CDR2 sequences are SGHTA and FQGNSA. The CDR3 totals 15 residues. Trimming at V came to 5 bases and at J to 6 bases, leaving 10 bases not matched to a gene. The CDR3 bases are TGTGCCAGCAGCACGACTAGCGGGTCTGTCGGCGAGCAGTACTTC. Its protein product is CASSTTSGSVGEQYF.

The chain is built from TRBV7-9 and TRBJ1-4, with D unclear. V was clipped by 10 bases and J by 0 bases, with 21 bases between them. Germline CDR1 SEHNR, CDR2 FQNEAQ (reference sequence). The CDR3 has 17 residues. The CDR3 DNA reads as TGTGCCATACCCACCTCGAACCGCCGTGCAACTAATGAAAAACTGTTTTTT. Translating gives CAIPTSNRRATNEKLFF.

The genes are TRBV7-9 and TRBJ1-1; possibly TRBD1 for D (5 bases). Germline V gene sequence: CDR1 SEHNR, CDR2 FQNEAQ (reference sequence). Trimming left V 5 bases short and J 7 bases short, with 17 bases between. The CDR3 has 14 amino acids. CDR3 loop: CASSPPGGRIEAFF. The CDR3 DNA reads as TGTGCCAGCAGCCCCCCCGGGGGACGGATTGAAGCTTTCTTT.

The chain has TRBV20-1 and TRBJ2-1; D possibly corresponds to TRBD2 (5 bases). Germline loops: CDR1 DFQATT, CDR2 SNEGSKA (reference sequence). The CDR3 extends over 14 amino acids. Trimming cost V 3 bases and J 6 bases, with 15 bases left between them. This CDR3 reads CSASGLVGGNEQFF. DNA for the CDR3: TGCAGTGCTAGCGGCTTAGTAGGAGGCAATGAGCAGTTCTTC.

The rearrangement uses TRBV28 and TRBJ2-7; the match to TRBD1 covers 10 bases. Germline V gene data show CDR1 as MDHEN and CDR2 as SYDVKM. The CDR3 consists of 14 residues. V gave up 5 bases and J gave up 4 bases; unmatched junction bases: 5. The CDR3 loop is CASSPRGQGYEQYF. The CDR3 DNA is TGTGCCAGCAGTCCGCGGGGACAGGGGTACGAGCAGTACTTC.

This clonotype was seen a handful of times. The chain is built from TRBV15 and TRBJ1-5; D is unclear. From germline, CDR1 is LNHNV and CDR2 YYDKDF (reference sequence). CDR3 length equals 14 residues. The V end was cut by 1 base, the J end by 1 base, with 5 bases between. This CDR3 is CATSRGQSNQPQHF. As DNA, the CDR3 is TGTGCCACCAGCAGAGGTCAGAGCAATCAGCCCCAGCATTTT.

The chain links TRBV20-1 to TRBJ1-1; no reliable D call. Germline CDR1 DFQATT, CDR2 SNEGSKA (reference sequence). The CDR3 has 14 amino acids. Trimming took off 4 bases at V and 0 bases at J, with 12 bases between the two ends. Written as DNA, the CDR3 is TGCAGTGCTATACCCCAGCGAATGAACACTGAAGCTTTCTTT. Translation: CSAIPQRMNTEAFF.